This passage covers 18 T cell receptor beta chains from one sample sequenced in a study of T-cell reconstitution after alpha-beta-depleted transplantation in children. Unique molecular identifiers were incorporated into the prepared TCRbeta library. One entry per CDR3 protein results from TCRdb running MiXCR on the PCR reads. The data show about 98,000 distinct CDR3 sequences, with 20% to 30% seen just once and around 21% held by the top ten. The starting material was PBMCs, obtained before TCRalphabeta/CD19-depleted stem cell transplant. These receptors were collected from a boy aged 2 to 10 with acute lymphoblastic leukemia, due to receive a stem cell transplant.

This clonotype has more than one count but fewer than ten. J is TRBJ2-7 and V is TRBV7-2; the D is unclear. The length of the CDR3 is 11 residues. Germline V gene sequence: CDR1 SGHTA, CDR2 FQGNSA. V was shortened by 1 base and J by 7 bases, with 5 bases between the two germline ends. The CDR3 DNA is TGTGCCAGCAGCTTAGTGTGGGAGCAGTACTTC. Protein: CASSLVWEQYF.

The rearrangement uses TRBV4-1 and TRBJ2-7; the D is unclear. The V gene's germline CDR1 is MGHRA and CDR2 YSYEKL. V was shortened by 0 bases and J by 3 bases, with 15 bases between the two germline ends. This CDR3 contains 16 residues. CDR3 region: CASSQEFPTSRYEQYF. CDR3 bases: TGCGCCAGCAGCCAAGAGTTCCCGACATCCCGCTACGAGCAGTACTTC.

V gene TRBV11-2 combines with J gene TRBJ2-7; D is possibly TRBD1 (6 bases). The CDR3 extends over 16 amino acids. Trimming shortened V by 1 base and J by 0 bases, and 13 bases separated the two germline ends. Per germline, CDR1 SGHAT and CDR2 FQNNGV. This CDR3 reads CASSLGTRTASYEQYF. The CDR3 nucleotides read TGTGCCAGCAGCTTAGGGACCAGGACAGCCTCCTACGAGCAGTACTTC.

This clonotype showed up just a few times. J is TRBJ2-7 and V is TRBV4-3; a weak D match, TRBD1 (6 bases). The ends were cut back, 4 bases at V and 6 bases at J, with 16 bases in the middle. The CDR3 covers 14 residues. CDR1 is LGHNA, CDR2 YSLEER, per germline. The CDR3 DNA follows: TGCGCCAGCAGCCGAAACTACCAGGGGAGCGAGCAGTACTTC. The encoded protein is CASSRNYQGSEQYF.

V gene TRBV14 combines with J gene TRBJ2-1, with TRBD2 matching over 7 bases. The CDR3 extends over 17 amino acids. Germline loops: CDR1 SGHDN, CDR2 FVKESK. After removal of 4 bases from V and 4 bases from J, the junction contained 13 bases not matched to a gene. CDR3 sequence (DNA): TGTGCCAGCAGCCTAAGGGAGGGGCGATTGATATACAATGAGCAGTTCTTC. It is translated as CASSLREGRLIYNEQFF. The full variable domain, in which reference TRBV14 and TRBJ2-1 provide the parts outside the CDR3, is EAGVTQFPSHSVIEKGQTVTLRCDPISGHDNLYWYRRVMGKEIKFLLHFVKESKQDESGMPNNRFLAERTGGTYSTLKVQPAELEDSGVYFCASSLREGRLIYNEQFFGPGTRLTVL.

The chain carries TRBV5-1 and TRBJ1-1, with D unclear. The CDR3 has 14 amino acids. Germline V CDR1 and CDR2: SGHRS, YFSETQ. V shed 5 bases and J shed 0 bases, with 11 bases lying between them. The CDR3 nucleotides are TGCGCCAGCAGGACAAATCACATGAACACTGAAGCTTTCTTT. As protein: CASRTNHMNTEAFF. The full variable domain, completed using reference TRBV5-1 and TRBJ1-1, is KAGVTQTPRYLIKTRGQQVTLSCSPISGHRSVSWYQQTPGQGLQFLFEYFSETQRNKGNFPGRFSGRQFSNSRSEMNVSTLELGDSALYLCASRTNHMNTEAFFGQGTRLTVV.

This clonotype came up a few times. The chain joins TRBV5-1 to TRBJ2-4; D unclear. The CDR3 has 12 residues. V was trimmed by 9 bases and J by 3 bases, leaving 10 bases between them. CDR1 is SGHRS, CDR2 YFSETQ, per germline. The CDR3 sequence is CATSRNKNIQYF. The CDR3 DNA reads TGCGCCACCTCTCGAAACAAAAACATTCAGTACTTC.

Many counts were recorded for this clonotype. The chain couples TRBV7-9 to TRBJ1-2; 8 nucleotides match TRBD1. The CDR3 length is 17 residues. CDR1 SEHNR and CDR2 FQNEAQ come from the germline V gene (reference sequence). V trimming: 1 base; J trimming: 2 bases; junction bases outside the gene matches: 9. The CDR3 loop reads CASSLDAQTGVNYGYTF. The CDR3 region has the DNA TGTGCCAGCAGCTTAGATGCCCAGACAGGGGTGAACTATGGCTACACCTTC. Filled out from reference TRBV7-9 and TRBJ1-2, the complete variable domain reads DTGVSQNPRHKITKRGQNVTFRCDPISEHNRLYWYRQTLGQGPEFLTYFQNEAQLEKSRLLSDRFSAERPKGSFSTLEIQRTEQGDSAMYLCASSLDAQTGVNYGYTFGSGTRLTVV.

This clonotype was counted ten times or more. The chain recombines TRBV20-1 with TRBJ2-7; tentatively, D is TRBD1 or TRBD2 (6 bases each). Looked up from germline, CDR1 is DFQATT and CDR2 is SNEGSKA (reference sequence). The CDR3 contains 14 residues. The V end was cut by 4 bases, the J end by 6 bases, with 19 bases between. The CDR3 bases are TGCAGTGCTATTAGGGGCAGGGGAGGTTCCGAGCAGTACTTC. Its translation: CSAIRGRGGSEQYF.

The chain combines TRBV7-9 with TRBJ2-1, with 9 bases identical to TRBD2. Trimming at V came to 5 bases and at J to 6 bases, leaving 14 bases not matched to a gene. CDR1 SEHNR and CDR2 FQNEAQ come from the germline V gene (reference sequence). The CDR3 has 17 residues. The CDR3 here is CASSPSSGSGSFNEQFF. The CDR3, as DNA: TGTGCCAGCAGCCCCAGTTCGGGTAGCGGGAGTTTCAATGAGCAGTTCTTC.

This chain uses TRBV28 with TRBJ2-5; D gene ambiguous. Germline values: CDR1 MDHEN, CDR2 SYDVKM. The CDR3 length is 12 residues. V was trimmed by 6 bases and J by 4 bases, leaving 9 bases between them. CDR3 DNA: TGTGCCAGCAGCTTGACGCCAGAGACCCAGTACTTC. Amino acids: CASSLTPETQYF.

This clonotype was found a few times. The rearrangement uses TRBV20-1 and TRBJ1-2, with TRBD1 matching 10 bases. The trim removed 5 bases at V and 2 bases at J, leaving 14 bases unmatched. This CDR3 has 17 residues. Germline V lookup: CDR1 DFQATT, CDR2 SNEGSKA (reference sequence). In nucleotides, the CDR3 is TGCAGTGCTTCCGGGACAGGGGTCGAAAGGAGAAACTATGGCTACACCTTC. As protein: CSASGTGVERRNYGYTF.

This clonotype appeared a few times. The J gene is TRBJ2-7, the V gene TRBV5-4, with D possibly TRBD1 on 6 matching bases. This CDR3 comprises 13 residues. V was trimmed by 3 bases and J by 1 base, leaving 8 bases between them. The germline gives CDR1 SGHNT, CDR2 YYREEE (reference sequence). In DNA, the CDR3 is TGTGCCAGCAGCTCACAGGGATCCTACGAGCAGTACTTC. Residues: CASSSQGSYEQYF.

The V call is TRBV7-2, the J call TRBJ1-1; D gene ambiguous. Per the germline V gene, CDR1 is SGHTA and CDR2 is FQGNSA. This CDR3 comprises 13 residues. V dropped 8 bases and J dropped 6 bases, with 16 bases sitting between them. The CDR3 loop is CASQKPPHSEAFF. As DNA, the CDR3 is TGTGCCAGCCAAAAGCCCCCACACTCTGAAGCTTTCTTT.

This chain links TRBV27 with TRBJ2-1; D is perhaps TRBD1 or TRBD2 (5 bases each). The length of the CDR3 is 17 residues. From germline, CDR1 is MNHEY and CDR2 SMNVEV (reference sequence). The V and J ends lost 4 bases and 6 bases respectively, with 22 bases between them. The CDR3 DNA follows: TGTGCCAGCAGTTCTCTCCCTCCCCGGGGCGCAGGCAATGAGCAGTTCTTC. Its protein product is CASSSLPPRGAGNEQFF.

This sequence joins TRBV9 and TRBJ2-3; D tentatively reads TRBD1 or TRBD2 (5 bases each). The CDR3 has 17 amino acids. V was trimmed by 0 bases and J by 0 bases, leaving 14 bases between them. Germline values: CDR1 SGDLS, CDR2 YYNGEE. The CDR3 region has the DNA TGTGCCAGCAGCGTAGGGGTTCGGGACGATAGCACAGATACGCAGTATTTT. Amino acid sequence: CASSVGVRDDSTDTQYF. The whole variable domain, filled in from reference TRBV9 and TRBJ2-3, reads DSGVTQTPKHLITATGQRVTLRCSPRSGDLSVYWYQQSLDQGLQFLIQYYNGEERAKGNILERFSAQQFPDLHSELNLSSLELGDSALYFCASSVGVRDDSTDTQYFGPGTRLTVL.

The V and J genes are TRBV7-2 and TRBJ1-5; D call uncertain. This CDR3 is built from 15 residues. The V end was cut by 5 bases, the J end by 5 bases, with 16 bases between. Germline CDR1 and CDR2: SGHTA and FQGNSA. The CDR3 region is CASSPRSGPYQPQHF. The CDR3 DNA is TGTGCCAGCAGCCCCCGGAGTGGCCCCTATCAGCCCCAGCATTTT.

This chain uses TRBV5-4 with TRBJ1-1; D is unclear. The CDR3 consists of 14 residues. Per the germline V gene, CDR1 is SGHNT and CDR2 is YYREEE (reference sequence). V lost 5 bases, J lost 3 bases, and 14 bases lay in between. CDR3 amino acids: CASSLTGPYTEAFF. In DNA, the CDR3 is TGTGCCAGCAGTCTGACGGGTCCTTACACTGAAGCTTTCTTT.